This T cell receptor (beta chain) was recorded in a study of siplizumab effects on memory and regulatory T cells. As to this clone: What it binds is not known.

Germline CDR1 and CDR2: LNHDA and SQIVND (reference sequence). CDR3 length equals 14 residues. Trimming took off 0 bases at V and 9 bases at J, with 13 bases between the two ends. The assay was immunoSEQ multiplex PCR, and TCRdb's table has in-frame clones only and misses some. The table includes tens of thousands of clones, roughly 87% detected once. The study, taken as a whole, reports: Researchers did not confirm the suppressive function of proliferating Tregs from siplizumab cultures. Siplizumab produced a significant reduction in alloreactive sequences that were traceable to unstimulated CD4+ memory cells. Siplizumab gave mappable alloreactive CD4+ clones an average Treg-derived fraction of about 72%, against around 27% in controls.

This receptor was obtained from a human donor in good health. The sequencing sample was made of naive CD8+ T cells sorted from blood. This chain links TRBV19 with TRBJ2-3, with a possible D match to TRBD2 (6 bases). DNA for the CDR3: TGTGCCAGTAGTATAGAGGGGACTGGGGCAACGCAGTATTTT. It yields the protein CASSIEGTGATQYF.